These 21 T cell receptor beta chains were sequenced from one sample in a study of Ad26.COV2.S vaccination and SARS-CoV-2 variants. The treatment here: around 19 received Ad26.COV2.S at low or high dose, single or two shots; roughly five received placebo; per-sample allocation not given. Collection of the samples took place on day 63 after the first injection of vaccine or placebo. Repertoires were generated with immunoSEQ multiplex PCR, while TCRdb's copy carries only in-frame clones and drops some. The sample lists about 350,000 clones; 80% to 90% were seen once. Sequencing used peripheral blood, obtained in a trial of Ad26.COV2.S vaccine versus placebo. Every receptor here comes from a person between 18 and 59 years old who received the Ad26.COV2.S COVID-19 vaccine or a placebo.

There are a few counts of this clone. CDR3 coding DNA: TGTGCCAGCAGTGACTCACGGGGGGGCGGAGATACGCAGTATTTT. Encoded protein: CASSDSRGGGDTQYF. J is TRBJ2-3 and V is TRBV6-4; 8 bases align to TRBD2. J lost 5 bases, V lost 0 bases, and 4 bases had no gene match. The CDR3 covers 15 residues. CDR1 and CDR2 from the germline V gene are MRHNA and SNTAGT.

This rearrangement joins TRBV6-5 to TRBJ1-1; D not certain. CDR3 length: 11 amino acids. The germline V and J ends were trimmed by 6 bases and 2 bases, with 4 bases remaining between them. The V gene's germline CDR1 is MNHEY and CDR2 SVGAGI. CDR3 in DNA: TGTGCCAGCAGGGTCAACACTGAAGCTTTCTTT. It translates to CASRVNTEAFF.

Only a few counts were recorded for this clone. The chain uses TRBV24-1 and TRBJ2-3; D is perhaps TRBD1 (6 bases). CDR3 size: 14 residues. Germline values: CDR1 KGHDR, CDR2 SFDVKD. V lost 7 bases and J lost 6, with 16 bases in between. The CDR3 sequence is CATSGTTLMDTQYF. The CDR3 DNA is TGTGCCACCAGCGGGACAACCCTCATGGATACGCAGTATTTT.

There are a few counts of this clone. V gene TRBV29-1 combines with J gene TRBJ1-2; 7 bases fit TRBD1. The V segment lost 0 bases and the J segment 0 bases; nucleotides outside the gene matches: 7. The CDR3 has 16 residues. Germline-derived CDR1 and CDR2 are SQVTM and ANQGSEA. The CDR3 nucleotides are TGCAGCGTTGAAGACTACACAGGGGTTCCTAACTATGGCTACACCTTC. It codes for CSVEDYTGVPNYGYTF.

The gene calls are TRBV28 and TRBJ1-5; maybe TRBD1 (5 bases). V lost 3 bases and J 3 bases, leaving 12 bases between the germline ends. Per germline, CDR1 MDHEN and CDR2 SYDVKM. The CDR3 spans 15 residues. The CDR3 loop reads CASSFQDRNNQPQHF. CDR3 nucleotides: TGTGCCAGCAGTTTCCAAGACAGAAACAATCAGCCCCAGCATTTT.

CDR3 protein: CASSYSGQQTNYGYTF. The CDR3 DNA reads as TGTGCCAGCAGTTACTCAGGACAGCAAACTAACTATGGCTACACCTTC. The chain employs TRBV6-5 and TRBJ1-2; a possible D gene is TRBD1 (6 bases). The germline V gene has CDR1 MNHEY and CDR2 SVGAGI. With 0 bases removed from V and 0 bases from J, the gap between germline ends came to 11 bases. The CDR3 consists of 16 residues.

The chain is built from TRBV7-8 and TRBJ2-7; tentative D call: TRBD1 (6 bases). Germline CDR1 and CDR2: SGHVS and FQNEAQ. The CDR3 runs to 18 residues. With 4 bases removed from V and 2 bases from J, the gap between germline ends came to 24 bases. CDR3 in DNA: TGTGCCAGCAGCTCCCGGGACACCCATCCCTCCCCTCCCTACGAGCAGTACTTC. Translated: CASSSRDTHPSPPYEQYF. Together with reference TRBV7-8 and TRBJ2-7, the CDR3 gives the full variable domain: GAGVSQSPRYKVAKRGQDVALRCDPISGHVSLFWYQQALGQGPEFLTYFQNEAQLDKSGLPSDRFFAERPEGSVSTLKIQRTQQEDSAVYLCASSSRDTHPSPPYEQYFGPGTRLTVT.

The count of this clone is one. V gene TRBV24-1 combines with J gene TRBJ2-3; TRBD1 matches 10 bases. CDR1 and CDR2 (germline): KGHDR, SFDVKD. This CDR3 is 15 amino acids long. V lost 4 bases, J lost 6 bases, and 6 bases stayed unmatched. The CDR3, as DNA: TGTGCCACCAGTGACCGGGACAGGGGAGGGGATACGCAGTATTTT. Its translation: CATSDRDRGGDTQYF.

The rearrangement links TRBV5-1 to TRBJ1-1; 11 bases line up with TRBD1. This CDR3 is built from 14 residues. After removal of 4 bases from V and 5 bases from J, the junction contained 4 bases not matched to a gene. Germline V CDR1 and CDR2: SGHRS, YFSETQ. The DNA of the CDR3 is TGCGCCAGCAGCGGGGGACAGGGGGAGACTGAAGCTTTCTTT. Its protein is CASSGGQGETEAFF.

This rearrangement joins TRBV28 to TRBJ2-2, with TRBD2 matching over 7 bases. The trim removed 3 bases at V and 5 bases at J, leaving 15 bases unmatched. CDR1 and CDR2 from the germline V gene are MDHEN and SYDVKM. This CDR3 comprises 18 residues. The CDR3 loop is CASSFGPRGEGRTGELFF. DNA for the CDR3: TGTGCCAGCAGTTTCGGCCCGAGAGGGGAGGGCCGGACCGGGGAGCTGTTTTTT.

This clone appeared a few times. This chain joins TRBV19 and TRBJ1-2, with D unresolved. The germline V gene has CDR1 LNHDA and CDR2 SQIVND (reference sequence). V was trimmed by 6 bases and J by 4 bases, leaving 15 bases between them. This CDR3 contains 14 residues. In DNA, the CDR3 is TGTGCCAGTAGCCAACCGATCACGTTCTATGGCTACACCTTC. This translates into CASSQPITFYGYTF.

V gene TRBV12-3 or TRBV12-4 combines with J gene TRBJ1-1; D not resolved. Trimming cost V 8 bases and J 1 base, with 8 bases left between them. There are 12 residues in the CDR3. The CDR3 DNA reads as TGTGCCAGCCGTACCGCGAACACTGAAGCTTTCTTT. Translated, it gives CASRTANTEAFF.

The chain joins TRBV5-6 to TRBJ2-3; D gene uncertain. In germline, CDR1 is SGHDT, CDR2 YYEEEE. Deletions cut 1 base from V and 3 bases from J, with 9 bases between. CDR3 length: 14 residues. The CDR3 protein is CASSLLGITDTQYF. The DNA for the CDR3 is TGTGCCAGCAGCTTGTTGGGTATTACAGATACGCAGTATTTT.

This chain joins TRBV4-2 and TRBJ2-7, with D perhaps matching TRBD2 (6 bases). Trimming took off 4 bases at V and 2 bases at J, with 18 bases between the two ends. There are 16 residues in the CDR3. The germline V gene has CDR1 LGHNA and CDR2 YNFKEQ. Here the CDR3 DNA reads TGTGCCAGCAGCCCACGCACGGCGGGATGGGCCTACGAGCAGTACTTC. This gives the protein CASSPRTAGWAYEQYF.

This CDR3 reads CATSPKKQETQYF. The CDR3 DNA is TGTGCCACTTCCCCTAAAAAACAAGAGACCCAGTACTTC. This chain joins TRBV2 and TRBJ2-5, with unresolved D. Germline V gives CDR1 SNHLY, CDR2 FYNNEI. This CDR3 contains 13 residues. With 10 bases removed from V and 2 bases from J, the gap between germline ends came to 14 bases.

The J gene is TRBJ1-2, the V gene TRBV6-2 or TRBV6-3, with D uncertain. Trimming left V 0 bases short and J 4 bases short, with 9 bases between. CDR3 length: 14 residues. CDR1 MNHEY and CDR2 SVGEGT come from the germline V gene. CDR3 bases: TGTGCCAGCAGTTACTCGGTACAGCCCTATGGCTACACCTTC. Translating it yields CASSYSVQPYGYTF.

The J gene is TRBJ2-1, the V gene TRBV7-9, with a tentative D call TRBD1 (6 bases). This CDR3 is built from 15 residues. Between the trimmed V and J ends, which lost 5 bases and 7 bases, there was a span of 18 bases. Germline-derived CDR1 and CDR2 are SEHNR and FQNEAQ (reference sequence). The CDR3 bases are TGTGCCAGCAGCGTCGAAAGGACAGACTTAAATGAGCAGTTCTTC. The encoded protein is CASSVERTDLNEQFF.

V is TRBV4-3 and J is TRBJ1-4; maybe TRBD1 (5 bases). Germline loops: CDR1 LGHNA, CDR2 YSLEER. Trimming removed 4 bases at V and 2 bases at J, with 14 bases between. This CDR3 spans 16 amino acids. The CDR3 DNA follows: TGCGCCAGCAGCCGAGGGACCCCGGGGACTAATGAAAAACTGTTTTTT. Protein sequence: CASSRGTPGTNEKLFF.

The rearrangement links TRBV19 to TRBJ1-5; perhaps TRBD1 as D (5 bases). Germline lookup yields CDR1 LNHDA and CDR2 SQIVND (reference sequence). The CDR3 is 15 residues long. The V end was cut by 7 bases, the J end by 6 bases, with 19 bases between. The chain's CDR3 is CASIGGDGSRQPQHF. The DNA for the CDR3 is TGTGCCAGTATTGGGGGAGACGGGAGCCGTCAGCCCCAGCATTTT. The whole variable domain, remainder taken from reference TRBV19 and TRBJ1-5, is DGGITQSPKYLFRKEGQNVTLSCEQNLNHDAMYWYRQDPGQGLRLIYYSQIVNDFQKGDIAEGYSVSREKKESFPLTVTSAQKNPTAFYLCASIGGDGSRQPQHFGDGTRLSIL.

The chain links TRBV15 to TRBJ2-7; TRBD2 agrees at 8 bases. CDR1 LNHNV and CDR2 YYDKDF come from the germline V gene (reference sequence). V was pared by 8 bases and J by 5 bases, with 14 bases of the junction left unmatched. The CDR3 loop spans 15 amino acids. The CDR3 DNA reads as TGTGCCACCGCTGCGGGGGGAGGATCAGTCCACGAGCAGTACTTC. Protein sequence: CATAAGGGSVHEQYF.

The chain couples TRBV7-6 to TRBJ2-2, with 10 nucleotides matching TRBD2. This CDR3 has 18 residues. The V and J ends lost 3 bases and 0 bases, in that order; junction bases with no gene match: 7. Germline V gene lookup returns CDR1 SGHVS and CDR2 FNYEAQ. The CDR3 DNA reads TGTGCCAGCAGCTTCGTATTAGCGGGGGGCTCGAACACCGGGGAGCTGTTTTTT. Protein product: CASSFVLAGGSNTGELFF.